This is a list of T cell receptor beta chains from one sample in a study of T-cell reconstitution after alpha-beta-depleted transplantation in children. One entry per CDR3 protein, called by TCRdb with MiXCR from the PCR reads. The sample records under 400,000 distinct CDR3 sequences, around 25% being singletons. Sequencing was performed on PBMCs, mostly from graft donor cells, taken 180 days after TCRalphabeta/CD19-depleted stem cell transplant. These receptors all come from a male patient between 5 and 17 years old who had a stem cell transplant for acute lymphoblastic leukemia, so the T cells may come from the graft donor. The CDR3 runs from the conserved cysteine through the conserved F or W. A D gene is named only where the DNA matches it firmly. Some rows have no size entry. The others give once, few or many, or a class for an expanded clone.

D gene | J gene | V gene | clone size | CDR3 DNA | CDR3 protein
NA | TRBJ2-1 | TRBV12-3/TRBV12-4 | NA | TGTGCCAGCACGATGGGGGAGGACTCCTACAATGAGCAGTTCTTC | CASTMGEDSYNEQFF
TRBD2 | TRBJ2-4 | TRBV5-5 | NA | TGTGCCAGCAGTTTCACTAGCGGGAGTCGGAACATTCAGTACTTC | CASSFTSGSRNIQYF
NA | TRBJ2-1 | TRBV12-3/TRBV12-4 | NA | TGTGCCAGCAGTTTCGACAGCCCAACCATCAAATATTACAATGAGCAGTTCTTC | CASSFDSPTIKYYNEQFF
TRBD2 | TRBJ2-2 | TRBV6-1 | few | TGTGCCAGCAACCCGACTAGCGTGCCCGGGGAGCTGTTTTTT | CASNPTSVPGELFF
NA | TRBJ2-3 | TRBV24-1 | few | TGTGCCACCAGTGATAGGGGAACAGATACGCAGTATTTT | CATSDRGTDTQYF
TRBD1 | TRBJ2-7 | TRBV29-1 | few | TGCAGCGTTAGGACAGGGTACGAGCAGTACTTC | CSVRTGYEQYF
TRBD2 | TRBJ2-7 | TRBV5-1 | NA | TGCGCCAGCAGCTTGGAAGCTTCGGGACTAGGATTTGAGCAGTACTTC | CASSLEASGLGFEQYF
NA | TRBJ1-1 | TRBV12-3/TRBV12-4 | NA | TGTGCCAGCAGTTTTGGGGACCCGAACACTGAAGCTTTCTTT | CASSFGDPNTEAFF
NA | TRBJ2-7 | TRBV6-1 | NA | TGTGCCAGCAGTCTTTCCCTAGGAATAGCCTACGAGCAGTACTTC | CASSLSLGIAYEQYF
NA | TRBJ2-7 | TRBV20-1 | few | TGCAGTGCTCTTTTATTGGCGGGATCCCAGTCGGGAGTCTACGAGCAGTACTTC | CSALLLAGSQSGVYEQYF
NA | TRBJ2-2 | TRBV27 | many | TGTGCCAGCAGTTTAGGGTTGGCCGGGGAGCTGTTTTTT | CASSLGLAGELFF
NA | TRBJ2-3 | TRBV29-1 | many | TGCAGCGTTCTAGCGAGAGATACGCAGTATTTT | CSVLARDTQYF
NA | TRBJ1-1 | TRBV5-1 | NA | TGCGCCAGCAGCTTGGGACGGATCCTTAACACTGAAGCTTTCTTT | CASSLGRILNTEAFF
NA | TRBJ2-7 | TRBV5-1 | NA | TGCGCCAGCAGCTTATTCCTCCCCTTGATCAACTACGAGCAGTACTTC | CASSLFLPLINYEQYF
NA | TRBJ1-5 | TRBV20-1 | few | TGCAGTGCTGGACAGATAGGCCAGCCCCAGCATTTT | CSAGQIGQPQHF
TRBD2 | TRBJ2-7 | TRBV12-3/TRBV12-4 | NA | TGTGCCAGCAGCCTCCGTAGCGGGAGTCCCTACGAGCAGTACTTC | CASSLRSGSPYEQYF
TRBD1 | TRBJ1-1 | TRBV5-1 | NA | TGCGCCAGCAGCGTGTCCGGGACAGGGGGCGCGGCTTTCTTT | CASSVSGTGGAAFF
TRBD2 | TRBJ2-3 | TRBV5-6 | many | TGTGCCAGCAGCGGACTAGCGGCCTTCACAGATACGCAGTATTTT | CASSGLAAFTDTQYF
TRBD2 | TRBJ2-1 | TRBV2 | NA | TGTGCCAGCAGTGAAGCCCGAGCTAGCGGGACCAGGTTCTTC | CASSEARASGTRFF
NA | TRBJ2-1 | TRBV7-9 | NA | TGTGCCAGCAGGATTAGAAACGGATACAATGAGCAGTTCTTC | CASRIRNGYNEQFF
TRBD1 | TRBJ2-2 | TRBV27 | few | TGTGCCAGCAGAACTTGGGACAGCTTCACCGGGGAGCTGTTTTTT | CASRTWDSFTGELFF
NA | TRBJ2-6 | TRBV12-3/TRBV12-4 | few | TGTGCCAGCAGTTTCTGGAGGGCCGGGGCCAACGTCCTGACTTTC | CASSFWRAGANVLTF
NA | TRBJ1-2 | TRBV5-6 | few | TGTGCCAGCAGCTTCAAAGTTTTCGGCTACACCTTC | CASSFKVFGYTF
NA | TRBJ2-5 | TRBV5-6 | NA | TGTGCCAGCAGCCGGACATTGCAAGAGACCCAGTACTTC | CASSRTLQETQYF
NA | TRBJ2-5 | TRBV27 | few | TGTGCCAGCAGTAGGGGGGGCAGGGGGCTCGCGTACCAAGAGACCCAGTACTTC | CASSRGGRGLAYQETQYF
TRBD1 | TRBJ2-5 | TRBV7-9 | few | TGTGCCAGCAGCTTCCCAGGGGGAGAGACCCAGTACTTC | CASSFPGGETQYF
NA | TRBJ1-3 | TRBV12-3/TRBV12-4 | NA | TGTGCCAGCAGTTTGGGTCCAAGACCGACCTCTGGAAACACCATATATTTT | CASSLGPRPTSGNTIYF
TRBD2 | TRBJ2-1 | TRBV7-8 | NA | TGTGCCAGCAGCTTATCCCTAGCGGGACCGCACTCCTACAATGAGCAGTTCTTC | CASSLSLAGPHSYNEQFF